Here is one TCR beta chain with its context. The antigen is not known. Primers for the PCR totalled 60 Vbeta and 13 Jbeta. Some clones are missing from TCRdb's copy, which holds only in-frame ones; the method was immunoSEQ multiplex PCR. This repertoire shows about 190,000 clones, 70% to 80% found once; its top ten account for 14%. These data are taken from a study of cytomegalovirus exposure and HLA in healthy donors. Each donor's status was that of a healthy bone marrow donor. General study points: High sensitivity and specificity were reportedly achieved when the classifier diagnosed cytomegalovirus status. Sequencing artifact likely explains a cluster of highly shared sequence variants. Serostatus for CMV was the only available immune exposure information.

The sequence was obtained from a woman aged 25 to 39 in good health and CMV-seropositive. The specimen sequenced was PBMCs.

The CDR3 DNA is TGTGCCAGCAGCTTAGATCGAGTGTCCCCGTTTTACGAGCAGTACTTC. Protein sequence: CASSLDRVSPFYEQYF. V and J are TRBV11-2 and TRBJ2-7; D is uncertain. Germline CDR1 SGHAT, CDR2 FQNNGV. This CDR3 comprises 16 residues. V was clipped by 0 bases and J by 4 bases, with 16 bases between them.